The 23 T cell receptor beta chains below were found in one sample sequenced in a study of blood T cell repertoires in COVID-19. Generated by immunoSEQ multiplex PCR, the TCRdb table keeps only in-frame clones and is missing some. This table holds about 250,000 clones, about 83% found once. Sequencing used peripheral blood. Every receptor here comes from a woman of 80 years or more with COVID-19, enrolled during active disease.

This chain links TRBV7-2 with TRBJ2-5, with TRBD2 matching over 15 bases. The length of the CDR3 is 18 residues. Germline lookup yields CDR1 SGHTA and CDR2 FQGNSA. Losses at the gene ends were 2 bases for V and 6 bases for J; bases not matched to a gene: 10. The CDR3 DNA reads as TGTGCCAGCAGCTTACCCGGGACTAGCGGGGGGCCCGCCAAGACCCAGTACTTC. Protein: CASSLPGTSGGPAKTQYF.

This clone was detected only once. The chain is built from TRBV4-3 and TRBJ1-5; no clear D. The CDR3 runs 13 residues. Trimming took off 0 bases at V and 5 bases at J, with 5 bases between the two ends. Looked up from germline, CDR1 is LGHNA and CDR2 is YSLEER. The CDR3: CASSQETDQPQHF. CDR3 nucleotides: TGCGCCAGCAGCCAAGAAACGGATCAGCCCCAGCATTTT.

This clone was detected only once. The sample has other DNA sequences that encode this CDR3 too. The gene calls are TRBV29-1 and TRBJ2-1; the match to TRBD1 covers 8 bases. CDR3 length: 14 amino acids. The junction had 6 bases not matched to a gene; V was cut back by 8 bases and J by 0 bases. From germline, CDR1 is SQVTM and CDR2 ANQGSEA. The CDR3 here is CSSSGGSSYNEQFF. As DNA, the CDR3 is TGCAGCTCCTCAGGGGGCAGCTCCTACAATGAGCAGTTCTTC.

The chain uses TRBV7-9 and TRBJ2-5; 7 bases fit TRBD1. This CDR3 region has 12 residues. Germline values: CDR1 SEHNR, CDR2 FQNEAQ (reference sequence). V lost 6 bases to trimming and J lost 6 bases; unmatched junction nucleotides: 4. The CDR3 bases are TGTGCCAGCAGAGGACAGGACAAGACCCAGTACTTC. This codes for CASRGQDKTQYF.

The rearrangement joins TRBV28 to TRBJ1-2; TRBD1 is a possible D gene (5 bases). This CDR3 contains 14 residues. V was shortened by 6 bases and J by 8 bases, with 19 bases between the two germline ends. CDR1 and CDR2 from the germline V gene are MDHEN and SYDVKM. CDR3 DNA sequence: TGTGCCAGCAGCCCTCCCCTTCCCGGGGGGGGCTACACCTTC. It codes for CASSPPLPGGGYTF.

As concerns this clone: A read error is likely, as this CDR3 ends without the conserved phenylalanine or tryptophan. It is unclear where the CDR3 begins or ends on the DNA, so no DNA is shown, and the CDR3 is as TCRdb lists it. The chain joins TRBV12-3 or TRBV12-4 to TRBJ2-7; TRBD2 is the table's D call and was not checked against the DNA. With termini counted, the CDR3 has 10 amino acids. CDR3 in amino acids: CVTVERDFHG.

The chain employs TRBV25-1 and TRBJ1-6; TRBD1 matches at 8 bases. The CDR3 contains 13 residues. The junction had 9 bases not matched to a gene; V was cut back by 6 bases and J by 14 bases. Per germline, CDR1 MGHDK and CDR2 SYGVNS. In nucleotides, the CDR3 is TGTGCCAGCAGCCCTCAGGTACAGGGGGCCCTCCACTTT. Protein product: CASSPQVQGALHF.

Comment on this clone: This CDR3 is also generated by other DNA sequences in the sample. V usage is TRBV5-1 and J usage is TRBJ2-1; D gene uncertain. Deletions cut 3 bases from V and 0 bases from J, with 10 bases between. In germline, CDR1 is SGHRS, CDR2 YFSETQ. The CDR3 sequence is 15 residues long. CDR3 bases: TGCGCCAGCAGCTCAACCACGAGCTCCTACAATGAGCAGTTCTTC. Translation gives CASSSTTSSYNEQFF.

The V call is TRBV5-1, the J call TRBJ1-6; no reliable D call. Between the trimmed V and J ends, which lost 0 bases and 6 bases, there was a span of 16 bases. The CDR3 consists of 17 residues. Germline CDR1 is SGHRS and CDR2 is YFSETQ. CDR3 nucleotides: TGCGCCAGCAGCTTGGCCTACAGTGCCTCGCCTAATTCACCCCTCCACTTT. As protein: CASSLAYSASPNSPLHF.

This chain links TRBV24-1 with TRBJ1-2; TRBD1 agrees at 9 bases. There are 18 residues in the CDR3. V lost 3 bases and J lost 5; bases outside the gene matches: 15. Germline values: CDR1 KGHDR, CDR2 SFDVKD. The CDR3 region has the DNA TGTGCCACCAGTGATCCACAAGTCCCGGGACAGGGTCCGTATGGCTACACCTTC. It translates to CATSDPQVPGQGPYGYTF.

V is TRBV6-5 and J is TRBJ1-2; 7 nucleotides align to TRBD1. V lost 9 bases, J lost 4 bases, and 11 bases stayed unmatched. Germline V gene data show CDR1 as MNHEY and CDR2 as SVGAGI. There are 14 residues in the CDR3. CDR3 loop: CARHQQGPVYGYTF. The DNA of the CDR3 is TGTGCCAGGCACCAACAGGGGCCCGTCTATGGCTACACCTTC.

The chain uses TRBV10-3 and TRBJ1-6; D possibly corresponds to TRBD1 (5 bases). Per germline, CDR1 ENHRY and CDR2 SYGVKD. V shed 11 bases and J shed 13 bases, with 24 bases lying between them. The CDR3 has 14 residues. The CDR3 DNA follows: TGTGCCGGGGGACCGGGGGGAGCCTTCATTCCCCTCCACTTT. Residues: CAGGPGGAFIPLHF.

The chain is built from TRBV18 and TRBJ1-4, with D unclear. Trimming removed 0 bases from V and 3 bases from J, with 8 bases in between. This CDR3 is 15 amino acids long. Germline loops: CDR1 KGHSH, CDR2 LQKENI. The CDR3: CASSPPAASNEKLFF. The CDR3 DNA reads TGTGCCAGCTCACCACCCGCGGCGTCTAATGAAAAACTGTTTTTT.

V is TRBV19 and J is TRBJ2-7, with D possibly being TRBD1 (5 bases). CDR1 and CDR2 (germline): LNHDA, SQIVND (reference sequence). The CDR3 extends over 16 amino acids. V shed 3 bases and J shed 0 bases, with 15 bases lying between them. CDR3 in amino acids: CASSIGADPYSYEQYV. In DNA, the CDR3 is TGTGCCAGTAGTATTGGGGCAGATCCTTACTCCTACGAGCAGTACGTC.

This clone has a single count. V usage is TRBV5-6 and J usage is TRBJ1-6, with a tentative D call TRBD1 (5 bases). CDR1 is SGHDT, CDR2 YYEEEE, per germline. Between the trimmed V and J ends, which lost 3 bases and 8 bases, there was a span of 18 bases. The CDR3 is 16 residues long. Here the CDR3 reads CASSWEGTLGDSPLHF. In DNA, the CDR3 is TGTGCCAGCAGCTGGGAGGGCACCTTGGGGGATTCACCCCTCCACTTT.

The V call is TRBV6-5, the J call TRBJ1-1; D not resolved. This CDR3 region has 14 residues. Trimming removed 2 bases from V and 5 bases from J, with 12 bases in between. Germline CDR1 MNHEY, CDR2 SVGAGI. CDR3 loop: CASSYKSRGTEAFF. CDR3 in DNA: TGTGCCAGCAGTTACAAAAGCAGAGGTACTGAAGCTTTCTTT.

The rearrangement uses TRBV19 and TRBJ1-3, with TRBD1 matching over 9 bases. V dropped 8 bases and J dropped 1; count of bases not matched to a gene: 6. There are 15 residues in the CDR3. CDR1 is LNHDA and CDR2 is SQIVND in the germline V gene (reference sequence). The CDR3 DNA follows: TGTGCCAGTTGCCGGGACAGGGTTTCTGGAAACACCATATATTTT. Its translation is CASCRDRVSGNTIYF.

CDR3 sequence: CASRPGTGLGNEQFF. In DNA form, the CDR3 reads TGTGCCAGCAGACCAGGGACAGGGTTAGGCAATGAGCAGTTCTTC. This chain links TRBV6-5 with TRBJ2-1, with 9 bases identical to TRBD1. The CDR3 covers 15 residues. J lost 6 bases, V lost 6 bases, and 9 bases had no gene match. CDR1 and CDR2 (germline): MNHEY, SVGAGI.

The V and J genes are TRBV6-1 and TRBJ1-5, with D tentatively TRBD1 (6 bases). Trimming removed 6 bases at V and 3 bases at J, with 12 bases between. The CDR3 extends over 14 amino acids. Germline V gene data show CDR1 as MNHNS and CDR2 as SASEGT. DNA of the CDR3: TGTGCCAGCAGCCGAGGACAGATCAATCAGCCCCAGCATTTT. It encodes CASSRGQINQPQHF.

The rearrangement links TRBV4-2 to TRBJ1-2, with 8 nucleotides matching TRBD1. Germline V gives CDR1 LGHNA, CDR2 YNFKEQ. V lost 1 base, J lost 8 bases, and 6 bases stayed unmatched. This CDR3 is 14 amino acids long. In DNA form, the CDR3 reads TGTGCCAGCAGCCAAGCGGACAGGGTTAGAGGCTACACCTTC. Its protein is CASSQADRVRGYTF.

The chain recombines TRBV3-1 (or the pseudogene TRBV3-2) with TRBJ2-5, with 7 bases identical to TRBD2. Germline V gives CDR1 LGHDT, CDR2 YNNKEL (reference sequence). Trimming at V came to 4 bases and at J to 5 bases, leaving 13 bases not matched to a gene. The CDR3 totals 16 residues. The CDR3 nucleotides are TGTGCCAGCAGCCTTAGGGAGGGGCGCGGCAGGGAGACCCAGTACTTC. The encoded protein is CASSLREGRGRETQYF.

The chain employs TRBV11-2 and TRBJ1-2, with a tentative D call TRBD1 (5 bases). Germline assignment: CDR1 SGHAT and CDR2 FQNNGV. Trimming shortened V by 5 bases and J by 1 base, and 8 bases separated the two germline ends. The CDR3 has 13 residues. The CDR3, as DNA: TGTGCCAGCAGCGCACAGGTTAACTATGGCTACACCTTC. Translating it yields CASSAQVNYGYTF.

This clone has a handful of counts. V usage is TRBV19 and J usage is TRBJ1-1, with D possibly being TRBD1 (6 bases). This CDR3 has 11 amino acids. The V gene's germline CDR1 is LNHDA and CDR2 SQIVND (reference sequence). Between the trimmed V and J ends, which lost 10 bases and 8 bases, there was a span of 14 bases. CDR3 residues: CATGRGHEAFF. The CDR3 nucleotides are TGTGCCACCGGGAGGGGACACGAAGCTTTCTTT.